These T cell receptor beta chains were read from a single sample in a study of cytomegalovirus exposure and HLA in healthy donors. Produced via immunoSEQ multiplex PCR; TCRdb's table is partial and in-frame only. This table has some 28,000 clones, approximately 62% appearing once. The source material was PBMCs. Receptors were obtained from a male donor in good health and CMV-seropositive. Both conserved end residues are part of each CDR3. A D gene is named only where the DNA matches it firmly. Clone size is shown for a subset of rows, as once, few, many or a class of expanded clone.

>13|NA|TRBV30|TRBJ1-1|NA
CACRGQMNTEAFF
TGTGCCTGCCGTGGACAGATGAACACTGAAGCTTTCTTT
>16|TRBD1|TRBV18|TRBJ1-3|NA
CASLPTGGFSGNTIYF
TGTGCCAGCTTACCGACAGGGGGCTTCTCTGGAAACACCATATATTTT
>19|NA|TRBV10-1|TRBJ2-6|NA
CASSGRGLQMISGANVLTF
TGCGCCAGCAGTGGACGAGGGTTACAGATGATCTCTGGGGCCAACGTCCTGACTTTC
>13|NA|TRBV2|TRBJ1-2|NA
CASIPGRDYGYTF
TGTGCCAGCATTCCAGGCAGGGACTATGGCTACACCTTC
>14|TRBD1|TRBV11-1|TRBJ1-1|NA
CASRRGQVNTEAFF
TGTGCCAGCAGACGAGGACAGGTGAACACTGAAGCTTTCTTT
>14|TRBD2|TRBV6-1|TRBJ2-7|once
CASTLSSGNNEQYF
TGTGCCAGCACCCTGTCTAGCGGGAACAACGAGCAGTACTTC
>13|TRBD1|TRBV28|TRBJ1-1|few
CASSPGQGRRAFF
TGTGCCAGCAGTCCGGGACAGGGGCGTCGCGCTTTCTTT
>17|NA|TRBV28|TRBJ1-5|NA
CASSPRGRGVSNQPQHF
TGTGCCAGCAGCCCCCGGGGTCGTGGGGTGAGCAATCAGCCCCAGCATTTT
>13|NA|TRBV19|TRBJ1-5|NA
CASTQVSNQPQHF
TGTGCCAGTACTCAGGTTAGCAATCAGCCCCAGCATTTT
>12|TRBD1|TRBV12-5|TRBJ1-2|few
CASGTRGYGYTF
TGTGCTAGTGGTACCAGGGGGTATGGCTACACCTTC
>15|NA|TRBV2|TRBJ1-1|NA
CASSYDRKMNTEAFF
TGTGCCAGCAGCTACGACAGGAAGATGAACACTGAAGCTTTCTTT
>15|TRBD1|TRBV5-1|TRBJ1-5|NA
CASSWTGDSNQPQHF
TGCGCCAGCAGCTGGACAGGGGATAGCAATCAGCCCCAGCATTTT
>14|TRBD2|TRBV9|TRBJ2-7|NA
CASSVVGEGYEQYF
TGTGCCAGCAGCGTAGTGGGGGAGGGCTACGAGCAGTACTTC
>16|TRBD1|TRBV7-2|TRBJ2-2|NA
CASRPGTGGDTGELFF
TGTGCCAGCAGGCCCGGGACAGGGGGAGACACCGGGGAGCTGTTTTTT
>16|TRBD2|TRBV7-2|TRBJ2-3|NA
CASSLRPSGGADTQYF
TGTGCCAGCAGCCTTCGGCCTAGCGGGGGGGCAGATACGCAGTATTTT
>13|NA|TRBV7-8|TRBJ2-5|NA
CASSRRVGETQYF
TGTGCCAGCAGCCGTCGGGTCGGAGAGACCCAGTACTTC
>14|NA|TRBV25-1|TRBJ2-3|NA
CASSPPVGADTQYF
TGTGCCAGCAGCCCGCCCGTGGGGGCTGATACGCAGTATTTT
>15|NA|TRBV9|TRBJ1-1|NA
CASSPEIALNTEAFF
TGTGCCAGCAGCCCCGAGATCGCTTTGAACACTGAAGCTTTCTTT
>17|NA|TRBV2|TRBJ2-6|once
CASSRQGAPSGANVLTF
TGTGCCAGCAGTCGTCAAGGGGCGCCCTCTGGGGCCAACGTCCTGACTTTC
>14|TRBD1|TRBV15|TRBJ1-2|NA
CATSGGTGTDGYTF
TGTGCCACCAGCGGTGGGACAGGGACAGACGGCTACACCTTC
>15|NA|TRBV9|TRBJ1-3|NA
CASSVGSFSGNTIYF
TGTGCCAGCAGCGTAGGCAGTTTCTCTGGAAACACCATATATTTT
>15|NA|TRBV5-6|TRBJ1-1|NA
CASSFGGAGNTEAFF
TGTGCCAGCAGCTTCGGGGGGGCCGGGAACACTGAAGCTTTCTTT
>13|TRBD1|TRBV19|TRBJ1-2|NA
CASTLTGNYGYTF
TGTGCCAGTACGTTGACAGGGAACTATGGCTACACCTTC
>14|NA|TRBV7-9|TRBJ1-1|NA
CASILQGPVTEAFF
TGTGCCAGCATCCTTCAGGGTCCGGTCACTGAAGCTTTCTTT
>15|TRBD2|TRBV29-1|TRBJ2-7|few
CSVGGREGLSYEQYF
TGCAGCGTTGGGGGCCGGGAGGGCCTCTCCTACGAGCAGTACTTC
>15|NA|TRBV5-1|TRBJ2-3|NA
CASRSGTSSTDTQYF
TGCGCCAGCAGGTCCGGGACATCAAGCACAGATACGCAGTATTTT
>15|NA|TRBV23-1|TRBJ1-1|NA
CASSQGTGMNTEAFF
TGCGCCAGCAGCCAAGGGACTGGAATGAACACTGAAGCTTTCTTT
>16|NA|TRBV9|TRBJ1-3|NA
CASSVQESRSGNTIYF
TGTGCCAGCAGCGTACAGGAAAGTAGATCTGGAAACACCATATATTTT
>16|TRBD1|TRBV9|TRBJ1-3|NA
CASSDYGTGVGNTIYF
TGTGCCAGCAGCGATTACGGGACAGGCGTTGGAAACACCATATATTTT
>17|TRBD1|TRBV6-1|TRBJ1-2|NA
CASSGRAGTGIFHGYTF
TGTGCCAGCAGTGGAAGGGCGGGGACAGGGATTTTTCATGGCTACACCTTC
>19|TRBD2|TRBV18|TRBJ2-1|NA
CASSLVEGNLAGTYNEQFF
TGTGCCAGCTCTCTCGTTGAGGGAAATCTAGCGGGAACCTACAATGAGCAGTTCTTC
>16|NA|TRBV11-1|TRBJ1-2|NA
CASSSTLAAPAWGYTF
TGTGCCAGCAGCTCTACTCTTGCGGCCCCGGCTTGGGGCTACACCTTC
>13|NA|TRBV18|TRBJ2-7|once
CASSQLDLSEQYF
TGTGCCAGCTCTCAACTAGACTTGAGCGAGCAGTACTTC
>14|NA|TRBV6-5|TRBJ1-3|NA
CASSTEGAGNTIYF
TGTGCCAGCAGTACGGAGGGAGCTGGAAACACCATATATTTT
>15|TRBD1|TRBV6-1|TRBJ2-6|medium-sized
CASSETGDGANVLTF
TGTGCCAGCAGTGAGACAGGGGATGGGGCCAACGTCCTGACTTTC
>16|TRBD2|TRBV6-6|TRBJ2-2|NA
CASSWGGAGGTGELFF
TGTGCCAGCAGTTGGGGGGGAGCGGGAGGGACCGGGGAGCTGTTTTTT
>15|TRBD2|TRBV30|TRBJ2-7|NA
CAWAPGLAGSYEQYF
TGTGCCTGGGCCCCTGGGTTAGCGGGATCCTACGAGCAGTACTTC
>15|NA|TRBV7-2|TRBJ2-7|once
CASSLGSGTRGEQYF
TGTGCCAGCAGCTTAGGTAGTGGGACTCGCGGGGAGCAGTACTTC
>11|NA|TRBV20-1|TRBJ1-2|NA
CSARLLYGYTF
TGCAGTGCTAGATTATTATATGGCTACACCTTC
>14|TRBD1|TRBV12-5|TRBJ1-2|NA
CASGTGTGHYGYTF
TGTGCTAGTGGTACCGGGACAGGGCACTATGGCTACACCTTC
>15|TRBD1|TRBV15|TRBJ2-7|NA
CATSRDRQGTYEQYF
TGTGCCACCAGCAGAGATCGACAGGGAACCTACGAGCAGTACTTC
>14|NA|TRBV7-8|TRBJ1-5|NA
CASSRLGGGQPQHF
TGTGCCAGCAGTCGCCTGGGTGGAGGTCAGCCCCAGCATTTT
>13|TRBD2|TRBV10-3|TRBJ2-1|NA
CAITEAGGNEQFF
TGTGCCATCACCGAAGCGGGGGGCAATGAGCAGTTCTTC
>17|TRBD1|TRBV30|TRBJ1-1|NA
CAWSARWDRGLNTEAFF
TGTGCCTGGAGTGCACGATGGGACAGGGGTTTGAACACTGAAGCTTTCTTT
>15|NA|TRBV15|TRBJ1-1|many
CATSSSRVVNTEAFF
TGTGCCACCAGCAGTTCCCGAGTGGTGAACACTGAAGCTTTCTTT
>18|TRBD1|TRBV18|TRBJ1-5|few
CASSPRKEIQGSNQPQHF
TGTGCCAGCTCACCAAGAAAAGAAATACAGGGGAGCAATCAGCCCCAGCATTTT
>11|NA|TRBV20-1|TRBJ1-3|few
CSARRGNTIYF
TGCAGTGCTAGGAGGGGAAACACCATATATTTT
>12|NA|TRBV5-6|TRBJ2-2|few
CASSKGGGELFF
TGTGCCAGCAGCAAAGGGGGCGGGGAGCTGTTTTTT
>14|TRBD1|TRBV5-1|TRBJ2-3|NA
CASSLQGVKDTQYF
TGCGCCAGCAGCTTGCAGGGGGTGAAAGATACGCAGTATTTT